Listed below are T cell receptor beta chains from one sample, sequenced in a study of shared clonotypes between healthy human individuals. Method: immunoSEQ multiplex PCR; TCRdb's copy keeps in-frame clones and lacks some. This sample has over a million clones; over 95% occur once, and the top ten carry approximately 1.2%. Sequencing was performed on naive CD4+ T cells sorted from blood. Source of these receptors: a man aged 25-45 years in good health. Both conserved end residues are part of each CDR3. D genes are given only for firm matches. Clone size is given for some rows only: seen once, a few or many times, or a class if the clone is expanded.

TRBD2	17	TRBJ2-5	once	TRBV4-1	TGCGCCAGCAGCCAAGATAAGCTAGCGGGACGGCCGGAGACCCAGTACTTC	CASSQDKLAGRPETQYF
NA	14	TRBJ2-3	NA	TRBV9	TGTGCCAGCAGCGTAGTTTCGGGGCCAGATACGCAGTATTTT	CASSVVSGPDTQYF
TRBD2	17	TRBJ2-2	NA	TRBV27	TGTGCCAGCAGTTTAGGGACTGGACTAGCGGGAGCCGGGGAGCTGTTTTTT	CASSLGTGLAGAGELFF
NA	12	TRBJ2-5	NA	TRBV5-3	TGTGCCAGAAGCTTGGGCTCAGAGACCCAGTACTTC	CARSLGSETQYF
TRBD2	18	TRBJ2-5	once	TRBV13	TGTGCCAGCAGCGAGGTAACAGGTCTAGCGGGAGTGGGAGAGACCCAGTACTTC	CASSEVTGLAGVGETQYF
NA	11	TRBJ2-7	NA	TRBV6-5	TGTACCACCAGACACAATTACGAGCAGTACTTC	CTTRHNYEQYF
NA	15	TRBJ2-3	NA	TRBV29-1	TGCAGCGTTGATATTGGGGGCTCTAGCACAGATACGCAGTATTTT	CSVDIGGSSTDTQYF
TRBD1	14	TRBJ2-7	NA	TRBV6-5	TGTGCCAGCAGTTACTGGGACAGGCAGGACGAGCAGTACTTC	CASSYWDRQDEQYF
TRBD2	17	TRBJ2-5	NA	TRBV2	TGTGCCAGCAGTGAGCGCTGGCGGACTAGCGGAGGGGAGACCCAGTACTTC	CASSERWRTSGGETQYF
NA	14	TRBJ1-1	NA	TRBV7-9	TGTGCCAGCAGCGAGGGTGAAATTGACACTGAAGCTTTCTTT	CASSEGEIDTEAFF
NA	15	TRBJ1-1	NA	TRBV11-2	TGTGCCAGCAGACGATGGGGTATCCAAAACACTGAAGCTTTCTTT	CASRRWGIQNTEAFF
NA	14	TRBJ1-3	NA	TRBV19	TGTGCCAGTACACAGGCTTACTCTGGAAACACCATATATTTT	CASTQAYSGNTIYF
NA	15	TRBJ1-1	NA	TRBV11-1	TGTGCCAGCAGCGCCCTGGGGGGAACGAACACTGAAGCTTTCTTT	CASSALGGTNTEAFF
NA	13	TRBJ2-3	NA	TRBV30	TGTGCCTGGAGCTCGTTACCCCCAGATACGCAGTATTTT	CAWSSLPPDTQYF
TRBD1	15	TRBJ1-5	NA	TRBV6-1	TGTGCCAGCAGTCAAGAGGACAGGGGAAATCAGCCCCAGCATTTT	CASSQEDRGNQPQHF
NA	13	TRBJ1-1	NA	TRBV7-8	TGTGCCAGCAGCTTTGGAGGGATTGCTGAAGCTTTCTTT	CASSFGGIAEAFF
NA	14	TRBJ1-4	once	TRBV5-5	TGTGCCAGCGCCACCGGGGGAAGCGGTGAAAAACTGTTTTTT	CASATGGSGEKLFF
TRBD2	17	TRBJ2-7	NA	TRBV7-3	TGTGCCAGCAGCTCCGCGGGACTAGCGGGATTCTCCTACGAGCAGTACTTC	CASSSAGLAGFSYEQYF
NA	13	TRBJ2-7	NA	TRBV28	TGTGCCAGCAGTTTAGGCAGGGCCTACGAGCAGTACTTC	CASSLGRAYEQYF
NA	13	TRBJ1-1	NA	TRBV5-6	TGTGCCAGCAAGACAAACTGGAACACTGAAGCTTTCTTT	CASKTNWNTEAFF
TRBD1	14	TRBJ1-2	NA	TRBV9	TGTGCCAGCACCCTCCGACAGGGAAACTATGGCTACACCTTC	CASTLRQGNYGYTF
NA	13	TRBJ2-7	NA	TRBV7-2	TGTGCCATGGGGGGGCAGGGATACTACGAGCAGTACTTC	CAMGGQGYYEQYF
TRBD2	19	TRBJ2-1	NA	TRBV5-4	TGTGCCAGCAGTCGGTTATCGATGCTAGCGGGCGGTTCCTACAATGAGCAGTTCTTC	CASSRLSMLAGGSYNEQFF